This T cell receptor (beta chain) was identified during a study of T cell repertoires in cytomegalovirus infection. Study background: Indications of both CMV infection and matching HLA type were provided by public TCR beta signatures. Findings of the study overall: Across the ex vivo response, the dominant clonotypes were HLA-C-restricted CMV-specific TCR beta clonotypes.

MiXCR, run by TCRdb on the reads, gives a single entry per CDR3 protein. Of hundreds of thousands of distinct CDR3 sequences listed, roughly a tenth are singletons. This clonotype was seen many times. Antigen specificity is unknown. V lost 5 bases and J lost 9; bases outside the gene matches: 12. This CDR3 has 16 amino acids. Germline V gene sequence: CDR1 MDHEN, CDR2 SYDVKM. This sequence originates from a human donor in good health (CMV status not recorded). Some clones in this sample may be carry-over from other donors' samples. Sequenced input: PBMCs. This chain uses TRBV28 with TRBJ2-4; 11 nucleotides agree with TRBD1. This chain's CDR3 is CASSLILGQGAVIQYF. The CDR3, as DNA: TGTGCCAGCAGTCTCATCCTCGGACAGGGGGCGGTCATTCAGTACTTC.